This record looks at one T cell receptor (beta chain) sequence and its context. Its antigen is not known. Possible read error: a much larger clone is one base away. Using RNA transcripts as the source, TCR beta CDR3 regions were amplified. Initially, a first-round RT-PCR of the TCR CDR3 employed the HTBI primer set. A single record per CDR3 protein comes from TCRdb applying MiXCR to the multiplex PCR reads. The top ten clones hold around 19% of a sample with about 570,000 distinct CDR3 sequences, around 45% of them seen once. The sample is drawn from a study of T cells in Graves' hyperthyroidism and ophthalmopathy. General study points: Blood also contained most expanded thyroid clonotypes above 0.001.

The CDR3 is made up of 15 amino acids. Germline CDR1 is SGHTA and CDR2 is FQGNSA. V shed 6 bases and J shed 5 bases, with 20 bases lying between them. The genes are TRBV7-2 and TRBJ2-7; either TRBD1 or TRBD2 may supply D (5 bases each). The receptor was isolated from an adult woman with Graves' disease, either hyperthyroidism or ophthalmopathy (not recorded which). Sequences were obtained from peripheral blood or thyroid tissue (not recorded which). The CDR3 spells CASSGEGEGRDEQYF. In DNA, the CDR3 is TGTGCCAGCAGTGGAGAGGGAGAGGGGCGGGACGAGCAGTACTTC.